This TCR beta chain was obtained from a study of cytomegalovirus exposure and HLA in healthy donors. Study-level findings and limits: Later analysis identified a missense DCLRE1C variant that was linked to TCR beta V- and J-gene trimming. According to the study, around 180 TCR beta chains were cytomegalovirus-associated.

The donors, nominally healthy at sampling, likely had unrecorded immune exposures. Trimming left V 1 base short and J 6 bases short, with 9 bases between. The CDR3 has 13 residues. Looked up from germline, CDR1 is LNHDA and CDR2 is SQIVND (reference sequence). A note on this clone: Its cognate antigen is unknown.

The PCR used 60 Vbeta and 13 Jbeta primers. Sequenced by immunoSEQ multiplex PCR; TCRdb stores in-frame clones only, minus some. The sample shows 200,000 to 250,000 clones, 70% to 85% of them seen only once. The sequenced material came from PBMCs. The chain links TRBV19 to TRBJ1-2, with D perhaps matching TRBD1 (6 bases). The TCR comes from a woman between 40 and 55 years old in good health and CMV-seronegative. CDR3 region: CASSIVGADGYTF. CDR3 sequence (DNA): TGTGCCAGTAGTATAGTGGGGGCCGATGGCTACACCTTC.